A single sample is the source of the 29 T cell receptor beta chains below, sequenced in a study of cytomegalovirus exposure and HLA in healthy donors. PCR was performed using 60 Vbeta and 13 Jbeta primers. Clones were read by immunoSEQ multiplex PCR, and TCRdb kept only the in-frame ones, dropping some. This table holds about 100,000 clones, more than 70% found once. The sample consisted of PBMCs. The receptors were gathered from an older woman in good health and CMV-seropositive.

This chain uses TRBV5-4 with TRBJ1-4, with D possibly matching TRBD1 (6 bases). Germline V gives CDR1 SGHNT, CDR2 YYREEE (reference sequence). V was trimmed by 7 bases and J by 3 bases, leaving 16 bases between them. The CDR3 length is 15 residues. The CDR3 DNA sequence: TGTGCCAGCTTTAATGGGGGGGGCTCTAATGAAAAACTGTTTTTT. Translated, it gives CASFNGGGSNEKLFF.

The chain joins TRBV11-2 to TRBJ2-1, with TRBD2 as a possible D gene (6 bases). CDR3 length equals 13 residues. Trimming pared 1 base from V and 9 bases from J, leaving 10 bases between. Germline V gene lookup returns CDR1 SGHAT and CDR2 FQNNGV. The CDR3 bases are TGTGCCAGCAGCTTAGGAGGGAGGACTGAGCAGTTCTTC. Translated: CASSLGGRTEQFF.

This rearrangement joins TRBV5-4 to TRBJ2-1; the match to TRBD2 covers 7 bases. CDR1 SGHNT and CDR2 YYREEE come from the germline V gene (reference sequence). There are 16 residues in the CDR3. Trimming at V came to 0 bases and at J to 0 bases, leaving 3 bases not matched to a gene. CDR3 residues: CASSLATSLSYNEQFF. CDR3 bases: TGTGCCAGCAGCTTGGCGACTAGCCTCTCCTACAATGAGCAGTTCTTC. The complete variable domain, with remaining parts taken from reference TRBV5-4 and TRBJ2-1, reads ETGVTQSPTHLIKTRGQQVTLRCSSQSGHNTVSWYQQALGQGPQFIFQYYREEENGRGNFPPRFSGLQFPNYSSELNVNALELDDSALYLCASSLATSLSYNEQFFGPGTRLTVL.

The chain has TRBV5-5 and TRBJ1-2; maybe TRBD1 (6 bases). Trimming took 4 bases from V and 4 from J, leaving 11 bases between them. CDR3 length: 13 residues. Germline V gene data show CDR1 as SGHKS and CDR2 as YYEKEE (reference sequence). CDR3 sequence reads: CASSDRRGYGYTF. The CDR3 DNA sequence: TGTGCCAGCAGCGACAGGCGAGGCTATGGCTACACCTTC.

The rearrangement links TRBV7-9 to TRBJ2-7; 8 bases agree with TRBD1. The germline gives CDR1 SEHNR, CDR2 FQNEAQ (reference sequence). The junction had 4 bases not matched to a gene; V was cut back by 3 bases and J by 6 bases. CDR3 length: 13 amino acids. CDR3 sequence (DNA): TGTGCCAGCAGCTTCGTCGGACAGGGCGAGCAGTACTTC. This translates into CASSFVGQGEQYF.

The chain uses TRBV2 and TRBJ1-3, with 8 bases lining up with TRBD1. Germline CDR1 reads SNHLY; CDR2 reads FYNNEI. V lost 5 bases, J lost 8 bases, and 5 bases stayed unmatched. The CDR3 is 13 residues long. In DNA, the CDR3 is TGTGCCAGCAGTCGGACAGGGCTGGACACCATATATTTT. It specifies CASSRTGLDTIYF.

This sequence joins TRBV19 and TRBJ1-5, with 8 bases that match TRBD1. The junction had 6 bases not matched to a gene; V was cut back by 5 bases and J by 9 bases. From germline, CDR1 is LNHDA and CDR2 SQIVND (reference sequence). The CDR3 spans 13 residues. CDR3 coding DNA: TGTGCCAGTAGTCACAGGGGGAGTGGGCCCCAGCATTTT. Translation: CASSHRGSGPQHF.

The sample holds a few counts of this clone. V is TRBV27 and J is TRBJ1-5, with D maybe TRBD1 (5 bases). Germline values: CDR1 MNHEY, CDR2 SMNVEV (reference sequence). Trimming cost V 9 bases and J 2 bases, with 11 bases left between them. There are 13 residues in the CDR3. For the CDR3, the DNA is TGTGCCAGGAGGCAGGGCGGCAATCAGCCCCAGCATTTT. Its translation: CARRQGGNQPQHF.

The chain couples TRBV6-5 to TRBJ1-6, with a weak D call TRBD1 (6 bases). Germline V gene data show CDR1 as MNHEY and CDR2 as SVGAGI. The germline V and J ends were trimmed by 0 bases and 7 bases, with 10 bases remaining between them. The CDR3 is made up of 15 amino acids. DNA for the CDR3: TGTGCCAGCAGTTACTCGGGGGCCTGGAATTCACCCCTCCACTTT. This translates into CASSYSGAWNSPLHF.

The V call is TRBV2, the J call TRBJ1-3; no clear D gene. Germline V lookup: CDR1 SNHLY, CDR2 FYNNEI. CDR3 size: 13 residues. V gave up 10 bases and J gave up 2 bases, with 12 bases separating them. The CDR3 region has the DNA TGTGCCAACACCCAAGTGGCTGGAAACACCATATATTTT. As protein: CANTQVAGNTIYF.

This clone was seen a few times. V usage is TRBV4-1 and J usage is TRBJ1-1; D might be TRBD1 (5 bases). The germline CDR1 and CDR2 sequences are MGHRA and YSYEKL. The CDR3 contains 13 residues. Trimming removed 1 base from V and 3 bases from J, with 6 bases in between. The CDR3 nucleotides are TGCGCCAGCAGCCAAGTACAGGACACTGAAGCTTTCTTT. Its protein is CASSQVQDTEAFF.

This chain connects TRBV27 to TRBJ2-5; the D gene is possibly TRBD1 (6 bases). V lost 6 bases and J lost 7, with 21 bases in between. Germline-derived CDR1 and CDR2 are MNHEY and SMNVEV (reference sequence). The CDR3 length is 15 residues. CDR3 residues: CASSSVGDNQRTQYF. In nucleotides, the CDR3 is TGTGCCAGCAGCTCCGTAGGGGACAACCAAAGGACCCAGTACTTC.

J is TRBJ1-2 and V is TRBV28; possibly TRBD1 for D (6 bases). CDR1 MDHEN and CDR2 SYDVKM come from the germline V gene. CDR3 length: 15 amino acids. Trimming pared 5 bases from V and 4 bases from J, leaving 17 bases between. CDR3 residues: CASSPHHGTLYGYTF. CDR3 DNA sequence: TGTGCCAGCAGTCCACACCACGGGACACTCTATGGCTACACCTTC.

The V call is TRBV7-2, the J call TRBJ2-5; D unclear. The CDR3 totals 15 residues. V was cut by 1 base and J by 4 bases, with 13 bases left in between. Germline CDR1 reads SGHTA; CDR2 reads FQGNSA. This chain's CDR3 is CASSLGSQARETQYF. CDR3 DNA sequence: TGTGCCAGCAGCTTAGGGTCCCAGGCCCGAGAGACCCAGTACTTC. The variable domain in full, completed from reference TRBV7-2 and TRBJ2-5, reads GAGVSQSPSNKVTEKGKDVELRCDPISGHTALYWYRQSLGQGLEFLIYFQGNSAPDKSGLPSDRFSAERTGGSVSTLTIQRTQQEDSAVYLCASSLGSQARETQYFGPGTRLLVL.

V is TRBV4-1 and J is TRBJ1-2; 8 bases line up with TRBD1. Germline V CDR1 and CDR2: MGHRA, YSYEKL. CDR3 length equals 14 residues. V trimming: 3 bases; J trimming: 11 bases; junction bases outside the gene matches: 11. CDR3 in amino acids: CASSQSGQEGRYTF. CDR3 DNA sequence: TGCGCCAGCAGCCAGTCGGGACAGGAAGGGCGGTACACCTTC.

The chain has TRBV7-3 and TRBJ1-5, with 8 bases matching TRBD1. The germline gives CDR1 SGHTA, CDR2 FQGTGA. J was trimmed by 5 bases and V by 4 bases; bases with no gene match: 1. The CDR3 contains 13 residues. CDR3 residues: CASSSDRDQPQHF. CDR3 coding DNA: TGTGCCAGCAGCTCGGACAGGGATCAGCCCCAGCATTTT.

The chain links TRBV30 to TRBJ1-6, with D perhaps matching TRBD1 (5 bases). CDR3 size: 16 residues. V shed 3 bases and J shed 4 bases, with 16 bases lying between them. CDR1 GTSNPN and CDR2 SVGIG come from the germline V gene (reference sequence). CDR3 sequence (DNA): TGTGCCTGGAGACCAGGGTTCGCGTTATATAATTCACCCCTCCACTTT. Translation gives CAWRPGFALYNSPLHF.

The chain is built from TRBV7-2 and TRBJ2-3, with 16 nucleotides matching TRBD2. Trimming cost V 4 bases and J 6 bases; bases outside gene matches: 4. The germline V gene encodes CDR1 SGHTA and CDR2 FQGNSA. The CDR3 contains 16 residues. This CDR3 is CASSSGTSGRADTQYF. CDR3 DNA: TGTGCCAGCAGCTCCGGGACTAGCGGGAGGGCCGATACGCAGTATTTT.

The chain uses TRBV9 and TRBJ2-1, with TRBD2 matching over 8 bases. Per germline, CDR1 SGDLS and CDR2 YYNGEE. Trimming at V came to 4 bases and at J to 0 bases, leaving 15 bases not matched to a gene. This CDR3 comprises 19 residues. The CDR3 region has the DNA TGTGCCAGCAGCTCCAAACGCGGGAGGTCCTCCAGCTCCTACAATGAGCAGTTCTTC. It yields the protein CASSSKRGRSSSSYNEQFF.

V usage is TRBV30 and J usage is TRBJ2-2, with TRBD1 matching over 7 bases. With V trimmed by 3 bases and J by 5 bases, 6 bases remained unmatched. This CDR3 region has 14 residues. Per germline, CDR1 GTSNPN and CDR2 SVGIG (reference sequence). CDR3 loop: CAWSYRQGTGELFF. DNA for the CDR3: TGTGCCTGGAGCTACCGACAGGGAACCGGGGAGCTGTTTTTT.

The sample holds a few counts of this clone. This chain uses TRBV27 with TRBJ2-7; TRBD2 matches at 8 bases. Germline assignment: CDR1 MNHEY and CDR2 SMNVEV (reference sequence). V shed 2 bases, J shed 5 bases, and the junction held 11 bases outside the gene matches. The CDR3 extends over 16 amino acids. CDR3: CASSLSGGRSGHEQYF. CDR3 coding DNA: TGTGCCAGCAGTTTAAGCGGCGGGAGGTCTGGCCACGAGCAGTACTTC.

This clone came up once. This chain links TRBV27 with TRBJ1-5, with D hard to call. The CDR3 loop spans 14 amino acids. V lost 5 bases, J lost 0 bases, and 8 bases lay in between. Germline CDR1 and CDR2: MNHEY and SMNVEV (reference sequence). Here the CDR3 DNA reads TGTGCCAGCAGTAGCGGATATAGCAATCAGCCCCAGCATTTT. It specifies CASSSGYSNQPQHF.

The chain combines TRBV27 with TRBJ1-6; tentative D call: TRBD1 (5 bases). Germline CDR1 MNHEY, CDR2 SMNVEV (reference sequence). V was shortened by 5 bases and J by 7 bases, with 12 bases between the two germline ends. The length of the CDR3 is 14 residues. The CDR3 DNA reads as TGTGCCAGCAGTCCACGGTGGGGCAATTCACCCCTCCACTTT. Residues: CASSPRWGNSPLHF.

The chain couples TRBV7-9 to TRBJ2-7, with 8 bases identical to TRBD2. Unmatched junction bases numbered 8, after V lost 5 bases and J lost 2 bases. There are 15 residues in the CDR3. CDR1 SEHNR and CDR2 FQNEAQ come from the germline V gene (reference sequence). The CDR3 reads CASSLGAGVTYEQYF. CDR3 coding DNA: TGTGCCAGCAGCCTCGGAGCGGGAGTGACCTACGAGCAGTACTTC.

The sample holds a few counts of this clone. V gene TRBV28 combines with J gene TRBJ2-7, with 7 bases aligning to TRBD1. J lost 0 bases, V lost 3 bases, and 2 bases had no gene match. The CDR3 sequence is 14 residues long. Germline-derived CDR1 and CDR2 are MDHEN and SYDVKM. The CDR3 DNA follows: TGTGCCAGCAGTTTCGACAGGGTCTCCTACGAGCAGTACTTC. It codes for CASSFDRVSYEQYF. Variable domain in full (rest from reference TRBV28 and TRBJ2-7): DVKVTQSSRYLVKRTGEKVFLECVQDMDHENMFWYRQDPGLGLRLIYFSYDVKMKEKGDIPEGYSVSREKKERFSLILESASTNQTSMYLCASSFDRVSYEQYFGPGTRLTVT.

The rearrangement links TRBV19 to TRBJ1-5, with a possible D match to TRBD1 (5 bases). Germline V CDR1 and CDR2: LNHDA, SQIVND (reference sequence). V shed 1 base and J shed 4 bases, with 14 bases lying between them. This CDR3 has 16 amino acids. The CDR3 DNA reads as TGTGCCAGTAGTATAGCGGGGGGGGGTCGGAATCAGCCCCAGCATTTT. Residues: CASSIAGGGRNQPQHF.

The chain links TRBV10-3 to TRBJ2-3; TRBD2 aligns across 9 bases. V shed 3 bases and J 2 bases; nucleotides not matched to a gene: 3. CDR1 is ENHRY and CDR2 is SYGVKD in the germline V gene. This CDR3 is 15 amino acids long. The CDR3 DNA follows: TGTGCCATCAGTGATGAGCGGGAGGTCACAGATACGCAGTATTTT. Its protein is CAISDEREVTDTQYF.

Turning to this clone: The junction differs from germline at one of its ends, possibly a read error. V usage is TRBV6-1 and J usage is TRBJ1-2; 7 bases align to TRBD1. The CDR3 contains 11 residues. CDR1 MNHNS and CDR2 SASEGT come from the germline V gene. In DNA, the CDR3 is TGTGCCAGCAGTGAAGCAGGGACAGCTCTCTTC. Residues: CASSEAGTALF.

This clone was observed a handful of times. The chain links TRBV28 to TRBJ2-6; 8 bases line up with TRBD1. The germline V gene has CDR1 MDHEN and CDR2 SYDVKM. The CDR3 loop spans 16 amino acids. The V gene end was trimmed by 9 bases and the J gene end by 1 base; junction bases not matched to a gene: 8. This CDR3 reads CASRTGRYSGANVLTF. In DNA form, the CDR3 reads TGTGCCAGTCGGACAGGGCGGTATTCTGGGGCCAACGTCCTGACTTTC.